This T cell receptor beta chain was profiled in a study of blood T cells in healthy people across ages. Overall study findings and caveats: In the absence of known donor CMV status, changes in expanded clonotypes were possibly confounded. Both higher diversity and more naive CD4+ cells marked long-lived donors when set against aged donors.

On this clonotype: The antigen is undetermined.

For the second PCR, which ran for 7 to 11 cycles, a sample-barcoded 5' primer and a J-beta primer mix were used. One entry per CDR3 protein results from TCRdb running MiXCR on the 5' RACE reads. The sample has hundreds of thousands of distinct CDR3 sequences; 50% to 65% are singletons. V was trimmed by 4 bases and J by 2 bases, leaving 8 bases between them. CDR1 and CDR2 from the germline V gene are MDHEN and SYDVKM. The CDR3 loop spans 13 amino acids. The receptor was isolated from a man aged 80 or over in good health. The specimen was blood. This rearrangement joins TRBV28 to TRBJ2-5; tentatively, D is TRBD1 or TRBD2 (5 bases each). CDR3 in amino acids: CASSWDVQETQYF. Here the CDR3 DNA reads TGTGCCAGCAGTTGGGACGTTCAAGAGACCCAGTACTTC.